The 20 T cell receptor beta chains reported below all come from one sample, sequenced in a study of T cell responses to AZD1222 COVID-19 vaccine. Repertoires were generated with immunoSEQ multiplex PCR, while TCRdb's copy carries only in-frame clones and drops some. The table lists tens of thousands of clones, approximately 92% of them singletons, with about a tenth in the top ten. Specimen: peripheral blood, collected 28 days after the second AZD1222 dose. These receptors were collected from an adult who received the AZD1222 COVID-19 vaccine.

The chain links TRBV7-4 to TRBJ2-1, with 7 bases lining up with TRBD1. The V gene end was trimmed by 4 bases and the J gene end by 5 bases; junction bases not matched to a gene: 8. This CDR3 has 15 residues. Germline CDR1 and CDR2: SGHVT and SQSDAQ. The CDR3 sequence is CASSCLDRIHNEQFF. The CDR3 nucleotides are TGTGCCAGCAGCTGCCTGGACAGGATACACAATGAGCAGTTCTTC.

The V gene is TRBV7-9, the J gene TRBJ2-7, with D possibly TRBD1 on 6 matching bases. The CDR3 sequence is 13 residues long. V was trimmed by 4 bases and J by 0 bases, leaving 7 bases between them. The germline gives CDR1 SEHNR, CDR2 FQNEAQ (reference sequence). The CDR3 spells CASSSDSSYEQYV. The CDR3 DNA follows: TGTGCCAGCAGCTCGGACAGCTCCTACGAGCAGTACGTC.

The gene calls are TRBV9 and TRBJ1-3; D is unresolved. This CDR3 has 17 amino acids. The germline gives CDR1 SGDLS, CDR2 YYNGEE. Trimming took off 0 bases at V and 4 bases at J, with 17 bases between the two ends. For the CDR3, the DNA is TGTGCCAGCAGCGTAGACGGGAGTCTACTGGGCGGAAACACCATATATTTT. Encoded protein: CASSVDGSLLGGNTIYF.

The CDR3: CASSYSGGANYGYTF. CDR3 in DNA: TGTGCCAGCAGTTACTCAGGGGGCGCGAACTATGGCTACACCTTC. V usage is TRBV6-5 and J usage is TRBJ1-2, with 7 bases matching TRBD1. V was clipped by 0 bases and J by 2 bases; unmatched bases: 3. This CDR3 contains 15 residues. Germline V lookup: CDR1 MNHEY, CDR2 SVGAGI.

V gene TRBV11-1 combines with J gene TRBJ2-5, with D perhaps TRBD1 or TRBD2 (5 bases each). This CDR3 has 12 residues. CDR1 is SGHAT and CDR2 is FQDESV in the germline V gene (reference sequence). Trimming took off 3 bases at V and 10 bases at J, with 12 bases between the two ends. CDR3 in amino acids: CASSFEGRRQYF. The CDR3 region has the DNA TGTGCCAGCAGCTTCGAGGGGCGGCGCCAGTACTTC.

The chain combines TRBV14 with TRBJ2-1, with a possible D match to TRBD1 (5 bases). This CDR3 has 13 amino acids. In germline, CDR1 is SGHDN, CDR2 FVKESK. V was clipped by 4 bases and J by 9 bases, with 13 bases between them. This CDR3 is CASSLNRPGEQFF. Written as DNA, the CDR3 is TGTGCCAGCAGCCTTAACAGGCCCGGTGAGCAGTTCTTC. Full variable domain (outside the CDR3, taken from reference TRBV14 and TRBJ2-1): EAGVTQFPSHSVIEKGQTVTLRCDPISGHDNLYWYRRVMGKEIKFLLHFVKESKQDESGMPNNRFLAERTGGTYSTLKVQPAELEDSGVYFCASSLNRPGEQFFGPGTRLTVL.

This clone was seen only once. The rearrangement joins TRBV6-1 to TRBJ2-1; 8 nucleotides align to TRBD1. This CDR3 is built from 16 residues. CDR1 is MNHNS and CDR2 is SASEGT in the germline V gene. V was pared by 2 bases and J by 3 bases, with 6 bases of the junction left unmatched. The DNA of the CDR3 is TGTGCCAGCAGTGAATTGGGACAGGACCTCTACAATGAGCAGTTCTTC. It specifies CASSELGQDLYNEQFF.

This clone was observed once. This chain joins TRBV7-8 and TRBJ2-7; D assignment may be TRBD1 or TRBD2 (6 bases each). Per the germline V gene, CDR1 is SGHVS and CDR2 is FQNEAQ. V was clipped by 1 base and J by 6 bases, with 13 bases between them. The CDR3 is made up of 14 amino acids. The CDR3 nucleotides are TGTGCCAGCAGCTTAGTAAGGGGGGTAGGCGAGCAGTACGTC. Translation gives CASSLVRGVGEQYV.

This chain connects TRBV6-5 to TRBJ1-2; D might be TRBD1 (6 bases). The V gene lost 6 bases and the J gene lost 7 bases, with 15 bases spanning the gap. Per germline, CDR1 MNHEY and CDR2 SVGAGI. The CDR3 is 13 amino acids. The CDR3 DNA reads as TGTGCCAGCAGCCTCAGGGGAAGAGGTGGCTACACCTTC. Its protein product is CASSLRGRGGYTF.

The chain is built from TRBV27 and TRBJ1-6, with a weak D call TRBD1 (6 bases). Germline V gene sequence: CDR1 MNHEY, CDR2 SMNVEV (reference sequence). Trimming removed 8 bases from V and 9 bases from J, with 23 bases in between. The CDR3 has 16 amino acids. The CDR3 loop is CASGGRPQGRRSPLHF. The CDR3 coding sequence is TGTGCCAGCGGGGGGCGCCCCCAGGGCAGGCGTTCACCCCTCCACTTT.

This clone is a singleton in its sample. The J gene is TRBJ1-6, the V gene TRBV7-9; D gene ambiguous. Per germline, CDR1 SEHNR and CDR2 FQNEAQ (reference sequence). The V end was cut by 1 base, the J end by 14 bases, with 6 bases between. The CDR3 sequence is 11 residues long. The CDR3 coding sequence is TGTGCCAGCAGCTTAGGCCAAACCCTCCACTTT. Encoded protein: CASSLGQTLHF.

The gene calls are TRBV11-2 and TRBJ1-1; no clear D gene. The V end was cut by 3 bases, the J end by 2 bases, with 7 bases between. The CDR3 spans 13 residues. Germline values: CDR1 SGHAT, CDR2 FQNNGV. The CDR3 sequence: CASSLEVNTEAFF. In nucleotides, the CDR3 is TGTGCCAGCAGCTTGGAGGTTAACACTGAAGCTTTCTTT. Drawing the rest from reference TRBV11-2 and TRBJ1-1, the complete variable domain is EAGVAQSPRYKIIEKRQSVAFWCNPISGHATLYWYQQILGQGPKLLIQFQNNGVVDDSQLPKDRFSAERLKGVDSTLKIQPAKLEDSAVYLCASSLEVNTEAFFGQGTRLTVV.

The V call is TRBV11-3, the J call TRBJ2-7, with D uncertain. There are 12 residues in the CDR3. The V gene lost 6 bases and the J gene lost 2 bases, with 8 bases spanning the gap. Germline CDR1 reads SGHNT; CDR2 reads YENEEA. The CDR3, as DNA: TGTGCCAGCAGTATAGGGCCCTACGAGCAGTACTTC. This translates into CASSIGPYEQYF.

J is TRBJ1-1 and V is TRBV4-1, with 8 bases lining up with TRBD1. With 4 bases clipped from V and 2 bases from J, the junction kept 6 bases outside the gene matches. This CDR3 has 15 residues. Germline-derived CDR1 and CDR2 are MGHRA and YSYEKL. CDR3 region: CASSPLDRENTEAFF. In nucleotides, the CDR3 is TGCGCCAGCAGCCCATTGGACAGGGAAAACACTGAAGCTTTCTTT.

The chain combines TRBV5-6 with TRBJ1-6, with D uncertain. The ends were cut back, 2 bases at V and 5 bases at J, with 17 bases in the middle. Germline lookup yields CDR1 SGHDT and CDR2 YYEEEE. This CDR3 contains 17 residues. The CDR3 protein is CASSLEETAKHNSPLHF. CDR3 coding DNA: TGTGCCAGCAGCTTAGAAGAGACCGCAAAACATAATTCACCCCTCCACTTT.

The V and J genes are TRBV18 and TRBJ2-3; D remains ambiguous. The germline CDR1 and CDR2 sequences are KGHSH and LQKENI. The CDR3 extends over 15 amino acids. Trimming left V 2 bases short and J 5 bases short, with 14 bases between. As DNA, the CDR3 is TGTGCCAGCTCACCAGAGGCCGGGCTCCGAGATACGCAGTATTTT. Translation: CASSPEAGLRDTQYF.

V usage is TRBV7-2 and J usage is TRBJ1-6; D perhaps matches TRBD1 (5 bases). Germline V gives CDR1 SGHTA, CDR2 FQGNSA. The CDR3 runs 14 residues. Trimming removed 3 bases at V and 7 bases at J, with 10 bases between. The CDR3 nucleotides read TGTGCCAGCAGCTTGGATAAGGGGAATTCACCCCTCCACTTT. Encoded protein: CASSLDKGNSPLHF.

The J gene is TRBJ2-4, the V gene TRBV2, with D uncertain. Germline assignment: CDR1 SNHLY and CDR2 FYNNEI. CDR3 size: 13 residues. V lost 4 bases, J lost 1 base, and 5 bases lay in between. The CDR3 nucleotides are TGTGCCAGCAGTGTGGGGGCCAAAAACATTCAGTACTTC. Protein product: CASSVGAKNIQYF.

The chain uses TRBV7-2 and TRBJ1-4; D is uncertain. The CDR3 is made up of 16 amino acids. V was cut by 5 bases and J by 0 bases, with 13 bases left in between. Germline V gene sequence: CDR1 SGHTA, CDR2 FQGNSA. CDR3: CASSAYHPTTNEKLFF. The CDR3 nucleotides are TGTGCCAGCAGCGCATACCACCCGACAACTAATGAAAAACTGTTTTTT. Using reference TRBV7-2 and TRBJ1-4 for the parts outside the CDR3, the full variable domain is GAGVSQSPSNKVTEKGKDVELRCDPISGHTALYWYRQSLGQGLEFLIYFQGNSAPDKSGLPSDRFSAERTGGSVSTLTIQRTQQEDSAVYLCASSAYHPTTNEKLFFGSGTQLSVL.

The rearrangement joins TRBV15 to TRBJ2-2, with a weak D call TRBD1 (6 bases). With 1 base removed from V and 4 bases from J, the gap between germline ends came to 13 bases. This CDR3 comprises 16 residues. Germline-derived CDR1 and CDR2 are LNHNV and YYDKDF (reference sequence). The CDR3 DNA reads as TGTGCCACCAGCAGAGGGGTGGGGGCCTTCACCGGGGAGCTGTTTTTT. Translated, it gives CATSRGVGAFTGELFF.